The clone carrying this T cell receptor beta chain was counted a single time. This CDR3 is 14 amino acids long. Germline V gene lookup returns CDR1 SGDLS and CDR2 YYNGEE. With V trimmed by 4 bases and J by 7 bases, 7 bases remained unmatched. This record comes from a study of blood T cell repertoires in COVID-19. Study in general: COVID-19 samples collected from the United States, Italy and Spain covered acute and convalescent phases. The analysed material was cDNA or gDNA that came from T cells, B-cell-depleted T cells, or PBMCs.

The authors' processing: Scientists estimated how many nucleated cells there were by amplifying reference gene primers. Assay used: immunoSEQ multiplex PCR; TCRdb lists only in-frame clones, some missing. For V, J and clone size, that table is used; D and trimming come from the DNA. The sample carries some 370,000 clones, 85% to 90% recorded once. This receptor was obtained from a man younger than 30 with active or convalescent COVID-19. This chain connects TRBV9 to TRBJ1-5, with TRBD1 identical over 8 bases. Material for sequencing was peripheral blood. CDR3 sequence: CASSPQGVGQPQHF. DNA for the CDR3: TGTGCCAGCAGCCCACAGGGGGTCGGGCAGCCCCAGCATTTT.